These 22 T cell receptor beta chains came from one sample sequenced in a study of T cell responses to AZD1222 COVID-19 vaccine. Produced via immunoSEQ multiplex PCR; TCRdb's table is partial and in-frame only. The sample lists approximately 120,000 clones; less than 90% were seen once. The input for sequencing was peripheral blood, taken on day 0 of AZD1222 vaccination. These receptors came from an adult in good health.

The rearrangement joins TRBV14 to TRBJ1-1; a possible D gene is TRBD1 (5 bases). The CDR3 has 13 residues. The V gene's germline CDR1 is SGHDN and CDR2 FVKESK. V was pared by 6 bases and J by 3 bases, with 11 bases between. The CDR3 reads CASRHQGHTEAFF. The CDR3 DNA reads as TGTGCCAGCAGACATCAGGGTCACACTGAAGCTTTCTTT.

The gene calls are TRBV12-3 or TRBV12-4 and TRBJ2-5, with a weak D call TRBD2 (6 bases). This CDR3 comprises 13 residues. V gave up 5 bases and J gave up 5 bases, with 12 bases separating them. CDR3 residues: CASSPGLYETQYF. CDR3 sequence (DNA): TGTGCCAGCAGTCCGGGACTCTACGAGACCCAGTACTTC.

The chain has TRBV6-5 and TRBJ1-1; the D is unclear. Germline CDR1 is MNHEY and CDR2 is SVGAGI. The CDR3 extends over 14 amino acids. The V end lost 3 bases, the J end lost 0 bases, and 8 bases lay between the germline ends. CDR3 DNA: TGTGCCAGCAGTTATGGCCACCTGAACACTGAAGCTTTCTTT. Protein sequence: CASSYGHLNTEAFF.

J is TRBJ2-1 and V is TRBV5-4; D call uncertain. Germline V gene data show CDR1 as SGHNT and CDR2 as YYREEE (reference sequence). This CDR3 has 15 residues. The V gene lost 2 bases and the J gene lost 2 bases, with 11 bases spanning the gap. In DNA form, the CDR3 reads TGTGCCAGCAGCTTTGGGGTCTTACCCTACAATGAGCAGTTCTTC. It is translated as CASSFGVLPYNEQFF.

The chain employs TRBV18 and TRBJ2-5, with TRBD2 identical over 8 bases. The CDR3 spans 14 residues. CDR1 KGHSH and CDR2 LQKENI come from the germline V gene. J gave up 4 bases and V 3 bases, and 4 bases lay outside the gene matches. In DNA, the CDR3 is TGTGCCAGCTCACCGTTTGCGGGAGGAGAGACCCAGTACTTC. This gives the protein CASSPFAGGETQYF.

V usage is TRBV7-2 and J usage is TRBJ2-7, with 11 bases lining up with TRBD2. CDR3 length: 15 amino acids. CDR1 is SGHTA and CDR2 is FQGNSA in the germline V gene. The V segment lost 5 bases and the J segment 1 base; nucleotides outside the gene matches: 4. CDR3 sequence: CASSTTSGGSYEQYF. CDR3 coding DNA: TGTGCCAGCAGCACTACTAGCGGGGGTTCCTACGAGCAGTACTTC.

The gene calls are TRBV19 and TRBJ1-5; no firm D call. The V end was cut by 4 bases, the J end by 1 base, with 14 bases between. The length of the CDR3 is 16 residues. Germline lookup yields CDR1 LNHDA and CDR2 SQIVND (reference sequence). For the CDR3, the DNA is TGTGCCAGTAGTACCCGGAAGGCCACCAGCAATCAGCCCCAGCATTTT. Its protein product is CASSTRKATSNQPQHF.

About this clone: A junction boundary mismatches the germline segment, possibly from a read error. The chain employs TRBV27 and TRBJ2-5; the D call may be TRBD1 or TRBD2 (5 bases each). The CDR3 runs 13 residues. Germline V gene sequence: CDR1 MNHEY, CDR2 SMNVEV (reference sequence). The CDR3 reads CASSRPGREIQYF. The CDR3 nucleotides read TGTGCCAGCAGTCGCCCCGGCAGGGAGATCCAGTACTTC.

V usage is TRBV6-5 and J usage is TRBJ2-7; D unresolved. V lost 5 bases to trimming and J lost 0 bases, with 5 bases between them. Germline-derived CDR1 and CDR2 are MNHEY and SVGAGI. The CDR3 is 12 amino acids. The DNA of the CDR3 is TGTGCCAGCAGTCCCTACTCCTACGAGCAGTACTTC. This gives the protein CASSPYSYEQYF.

This clone was recorded only once. This sequence joins TRBV28 and TRBJ1-5, with D perhaps TRBD1 (5 bases). In germline, CDR1 is MDHEN, CDR2 SYDVKM. This CDR3 has 12 amino acids. The V end lost 5 bases, the J end lost 9 bases, and 11 bases lay between the germline ends. Here the CDR3 DNA reads TGTGCCAGCAGTGCACAGGAGCGGCCCCAGCATTTT. This translates into CASSAQERPQHF.

This sequence joins TRBV27 and TRBJ1-5; D unclear. The V gene's germline CDR1 is MNHEY and CDR2 SMNVEV (reference sequence). The CDR3 extends over 15 amino acids. The germline V and J ends were trimmed by 6 bases and 0 bases, with 12 bases remaining between them. CDR3 sequence (DNA): TGTGCCAGCAGAATGGGAGCTTATAGCAATCAGCCCCAGCATTTT. It encodes CASRMGAYSNQPQHF.

This clone was recorded only once. The chain recombines TRBV5-6 with TRBJ2-3; possibly TRBD1 for D (6 bases). Germline assignment: CDR1 SGHDT and CDR2 YYEEEE. Deletions cut 0 bases from V and 7 bases from J, with 12 bases between. This CDR3 comprises 14 residues. CDR3 residues: CASSLDRVEHTQYF. The CDR3 bases are TGTGCCAGCAGCTTGGACAGGGTGGAACATACGCAGTATTTT.

Only a few counts were recorded for this clone. The CDR3 spells CASSWAGQPQHF. The CDR3 DNA follows: TGTGCCAGTAGTTGGGCAGGGCAGCCCCAGCATTTT. The V call is TRBV19, the J call TRBJ1-5; D is perhaps TRBD1 (5 bases). This CDR3 has 12 residues. The germline V gene encodes CDR1 LNHDA and CDR2 SQIVND (reference sequence). The V end lost 5 bases, the J end lost 7 bases, and 9 bases lay between the germline ends.

CDR3 sequence reads: CASSPPEGAGYGYTF. In nucleotides, the CDR3 is TGTGCCAGCTCACCCCCTGAGGGCGCTGGCTATGGCTACACCTTC. The chain couples TRBV18 to TRBJ1-2; D not resolved. Germline V gives CDR1 KGHSH, CDR2 LQKENI. V was shortened by 3 bases and J by 4 bases, with 15 bases between the two germline ends. The CDR3 is made up of 15 amino acids. Complete variable domain (other parts from reference TRBV18 and TRBJ1-2): NAGVMQNPRHLVRRRGQEARLRCSPMKGHSHVYWYRQLPEEGLKFMVYLQKENIIDESGMPKERFSAEFPKEGPSILRIQQVVRGDSAAYFCASSPPEGAGYGYTFGSGTRLTVV.

The chain couples TRBV3-1 (or the pseudogene TRBV3-2) to TRBJ2-2; D is unclear. Germline V CDR1 and CDR2: LGHDT, YNNKEL (reference sequence). There are 15 residues in the CDR3. The V and J ends lost 5 bases and 1 base respectively, with 11 bases between them. The CDR3 is CASSLKWVNTGELFF. CDR3 coding DNA: TGTGCCAGCAGCTTGAAATGGGTGAACACCGGGGAGCTGTTTTTT.

V and J are TRBV18 and TRBJ1-2; tentative D call: TRBD1 (5 bases). The CDR3 has 15 residues. Between the trimmed V and J ends, which lost 3 bases and 3 bases, there was a span of 14 bases. CDR1 and CDR2 from the germline V gene are KGHSH and LQKENI. CDR3 protein: CASSPPSGVDYGYTF. The DNA for the CDR3 is TGTGCCAGCTCACCCCCCTCGGGGGTCGACTATGGCTACACCTTC.

J is TRBJ1-5 and V is TRBV3-1 (or the pseudogene TRBV3-2); D is ambiguous. The V end lost 4 bases, the J end lost 4 bases, and 8 bases lay between the germline ends. Germline assignment: CDR1 LGHDT and CDR2 YNNKEL (reference sequence). CDR3 length: 13 amino acids. CDR3 nucleotides: TGTGCCAGCAGCCCCGCGGGAAATCAGCCCCAGCATTTT. Its protein product is CASSPAGNQPQHF.

This clone was counted a single time. J is TRBJ2-3 and V is TRBV7-6, with D possibly matching TRBD2 (6 bases). The CDR3 is made up of 16 amino acids. Germline assignment: CDR1 SGHVS and CDR2 FNYEAQ. With 7 bases removed from V and 0 bases from J, the gap between germline ends came to 17 bases. CDR3 loop: CASTLGGSTSTDTQYF. CDR3 nucleotide sequence: TGTGCCAGCACTCTAGGAGGGTCCACTAGCACAGATACGCAGTATTTT.

Only one count was recorded for this clone. The chain couples TRBV15 to TRBJ1-4; D not certain. Germline V gene sequence: CDR1 LNHNV, CDR2 YYDKDF (reference sequence). The V gene lost 1 base and the J gene lost 7 bases, with 7 bases spanning the gap. The CDR3 has 13 amino acids. Here the CDR3 reads CATSRVSTEKLFF. CDR3 nucleotides: TGTGCCACCAGCAGAGTCAGCACTGAAAAACTGTTTTTT.

This sequence joins TRBV7-6 and TRBJ2-2; the match to TRBD2 covers 15 bases. Germline assignment: CDR1 SGHVS and CDR2 FNYEAQ. With V trimmed by 5 bases and J by 6 bases, 4 bases remained unmatched. The length of the CDR3 is 16 residues. The CDR3 is CASSPRTSGGAGELFF. CDR3 coding DNA: TGTGCCAGCAGCCCTCGGACTAGCGGGGGGGCCGGGGAGCTGTTTTTT.

V and J are TRBV5-1 and TRBJ2-2, with 12 bases lining up with TRBD1. The CDR3 is made up of 17 amino acids. With V trimmed by 4 bases and J by 7 bases, 11 bases remained unmatched. Germline V gives CDR1 SGHRS, CDR2 YFSETQ. The CDR3 sequence: CASSPPAGTGGSGELFF. CDR3 sequence (DNA): TGCGCCAGCAGCCCTCCGGCGGGGACAGGGGGCAGCGGGGAGCTGTTTTTT.

This clone was seen once. This chain uses TRBV6-8 with TRBJ2-1, with TRBD2 matching 11 bases. V lost 5 bases, J lost 6 bases, and 15 bases stayed unmatched. Germline V gives CDR1 MNHGY, CDR2 SAAAGT. The CDR3 is made up of 18 amino acids. CDR3 in amino acids: CASSDRLAGGFRGNEQFF. Written as DNA, the CDR3 is TGTGCCAGCAGTGATCGGCTAGCGGGGGGTTTTAGAGGCAATGAGCAGTTCTTC.